Listed below are T cell receptor beta chains from one sample, sequenced in a study of T cells in localized non-small cell lung cancer. Clones were sequenced by immunoSEQ multiplex PCR, and TCRdb holds only the in-frame ones, with some missing. Of under 25,000 clones listed, 89% were seen once; the top ten hold 20% to 25%. The starting material was peripheral blood, obtained before any cancer treatment. These receptors came from a man between 40 and 70 years old with stage I squamous cell lung carcinoma. CDR3s include the opening cysteine and the closing phenylalanine or tryptophan. Fields, in order: J gene, V gene, clone size, D gene, CDR3 DNA, CDR3 protein. The D gene is left open where the match is weak. Clone size is not always given. Where it is, it says once, few, many or a class for expanded clones.

TRBJ2-7,TRBV11-2,-,TRBD1,TGTGCCAGCAGCTTCGATAGCACCGGGACAGGGGCCGACGAGCAGTACTTC,CASSFDSTGTGADEQYF
TRBJ2-1,TRBV10-3,-,-,TGTGCCATCAGTGATTCTCTCCAGGATGAGCAGTTCTTC,CAISDSLQDEQFF
TRBJ2-1,TRBV10-3,-,TRBD1,TGTGCCATCAGTGGAGCACCGGGACAGGGGGCGTGGAATGAGCAGTTCTTC,CAISGAPGQGAWNEQFF
TRBJ2-5,TRBV7-9,-,-,TGTGCCAGCAGTTTGGGCCACCAAGAGACCCAGTACTTC,CASSLGHQETQYF
TRBJ2-1,TRBV19,-,TRBD1,TGTGCCAGTAGTAATTACAGGGGGCCCTACAATGAGCAGTTCTTC,CASSNYRGPYNEQFF
TRBJ2-1,TRBV2,-,TRBD2,TGTGCCAGCATGAAGACTAGCGGGGGGGCCTACAATGAGCAGTTCTTC,CASMKTSGGAYNEQFF
TRBJ1-3,TRBV19,-,-,TGTGCCAGTAGTCCAGGACCGGGCTCTGGAAACACCATATATTTT,CASSPGPGSGNTIYF
TRBJ2-6,TRBV6-6,-,-,TGTGCCAGCAGTTACAGACAGAGCTCTGGGGCCAACGTCCTGACTTTC,CASSYRQSSGANVLTF
TRBJ1-4,TRBV5-1,-,-,TGCGCCAGCAGCCTTCCGACAGGACAATCTGAAAAACTGTTTTTT,CASSLPTGQSEKLFF
TRBJ1-2,TRBV2,-,-,TGTGCCAGCAGTGAGTCGCAGAGGGGCTATGGCTACACCTTC,CASSESQRGYGYTF
TRBJ1-6,TRBV10-3,-,-,TGTGCCATCAGTGACGAGGAACCTAATTCACCCCTCCACTTT,CAISDEEPNSPLHF
TRBJ2-3,TRBV13,-,-,TGTGCCAGCAACAGTGGTGGGGAGAGCACAGATACGCAGTATTTT,CASNSGGESTDTQYF
TRBJ1-2,TRBV2,-,TRBD1,TGTGCCAGCAGTGGGGGACAGGGGGATGGCTACACCTTC,CASSGGQGDGYTF
TRBJ2-3,TRBV6-1,-,-,TGTGCCACACAAGCGGGCCCTAGCACAGATACGCAGTATTTT,CATQAGPSTDTQYF
TRBJ2-1,TRBV10-2,-,-,TGCGCCAGCAGTGAGTCGAGGCAGGGTCAGGGCAATGAGCAGTTCTTC,CASSESRQGQGNEQFF
TRBJ2-7,TRBV6-4,-,TRBD1,TGTGCCAGCCGCATGCACAGGACGGGGACAGGGAAAACCTACGAGCAGTACTTC,CASRMHRTGTGKTYEQYF
TRBJ2-3,TRBV25-1,-,-,TGTGCCAGCGGGGAGGGGGCGAGAGTCACAGATACGCAGTATTTT,CASGEGARVTDTQYF
TRBJ2-7,TRBV7-9,-,TRBD1,TGTGCCAGCAGCTTAGGGCGTCGGACAGGGCTCGTTTCGGCCTACGAGCAGTACTTC,CASSLGRRTGLVSAYEQYF
TRBJ1-4,TRBV11-2,-,-,TGTGCCAGCAGCTTATACGGAGGGAAACTGTTTTTT,CASSLYGGKLFF
TRBJ2-3,TRBV6-6,-,TRBD2,TGTGCCAGCAGTTACTCGGGGCGGGGGAGCACAGATACGCAGTATTTT,CASSYSGRGSTDTQYF
TRBJ2-7,TRBV18,-,-,TGTGCCAGCTCACCGTTGTTCGGCAGCCTGCCGGACGAGCAGTACTTC,CASSPLFGSLPDEQYF
TRBJ2-7,TRBV2,-,-,TGTGCCAGCAGTCGGCAGGGGCTATCATACGAGCAGTACTTC,CASSRQGLSYEQYF
TRBJ2-5,TRBV5-4,-,-,TGTGCCAGCAGCTTGGGTGGGGGAAGGGTCCAAGAGACCCAGTACTTC,CASSLGGGRVQETQYF
TRBJ1-5,TRBV19,-,TRBD1,TGTGCCAGTAGTGTAACGACAGGGTCTCAGCCCCAGCATTTT,CASSVTTGSQPQHF
TRBJ1-2,TRBV25-1,-,-,TGTGCCAGCAGTAGCACGAGCTATGGCTACACCTTC,CASSSTSYGYTF
TRBJ2-2,TRBV28,-,-,TGTGCCAGCAGACCACGCCCGGACACCGGGGAGCTGTTTTTT,CASRPRPDTGELFF
TRBJ2-3,TRBV7-8,-,-,TGTGCCAGCAGTAGGGGGGGGAATACCGATACGCAGTATTTT,CASSRGGNTDTQYF
TRBJ2-3,TRBV15,-,-,TGTGCCACCAGCAAGGGGGGTAGCACAGATACGCAGTATTTT,CATSKGGSTDTQYF
TRBJ1-1,TRBV6-5,-,-,TGTGCCAGCAGTTACTTAGAGGGGGAAGCTTTCTTT,CASSYLEGEAFF
TRBJ1-1,TRBV6-6,-,TRBD1,TGTGCCAGCAGTGACTCAGGGGGCGCAGGGACTGAAGCTTTCTTT,CASSDSGGAGTEAFF
TRBJ2-4,TRBV7-9,-,TRBD1,TGTGCCAGCAGCTCTCCGAGGGGGCAGGGACGAAACATTCAGTACTTC,CASSSPRGQGRNIQYF
TRBJ2-2,TRBV30,-,-,TGTGCCTGGAGTGTACCTCGAACAGGGTGGAACACCGGGGAGCTGTTTTTT,CAWSVPRTGWNTGELFF
TRBJ1-5,TRBV6-4,-,-,TGTGCCAGCAGTGAAGGCAGGGATCAGCCCCAGCATTTT,CASSEGRDQPQHF
TRBJ2-7,TRBV16,-,-,TGTGCCAGCAGCCTAGGGACATCCTACGAGCAGTACTTC,CASSLGTSYEQYF
TRBJ2-6,TRBV7-8,-,-,TGTGCCAGCAGCCATCGGTTCCCACAAAGTCGGGCCAACGTCCTGACTTTC,CASSHRFPQSRANVLTF
TRBJ1-4,TRBV6-1,-,-,TGTGCCAGCAGTGAAAACTTGGGGGGTGAAAAACTGTTTTTT,CASSENLGGEKLFF
TRBJ2-2,TRBV5-1,-,-,TGCGCCAGCAGCTTGGGGGTGCGGGACGGGGAGCTGTTTTTT,CASSLGVRDGELFF
TRBJ2-1,TRBV11-2,-,TRBD1,TGTGCCAGCAGCTTTACAGGGGATGAGCAGTTCTTC,CASSFTGDEQFF
TRBJ2-7,TRBV5-6,-,TRBD1,TGTGCCAGCAGCTTCGGGACAGGGCGCGGGGAGCAGTACTTC,CASSFGTGRGEQYF
TRBJ1-1,TRBV6-5,-,-,TGTGCCAGCCTTTACAGGCGGGGGACTGAAGCTTTCTTT,CASLYRRGTEAFF
TRBJ2-5,TRBV18,-,-,TGTGCCAGCTCATCAAGGGTTGGAGAGACCCAGTACTTC,CASSSRVGETQYF
TRBJ1-1,TRBV14,-,-,TGTGCCAGCAGCTCCCGGGACCGGAACACTGAAGCTTTCTTT,CASSSRDRNTEAFF
TRBJ1-6,TRBV2,-,-,TGTGCCAGCTTCGAACAGTGGACAGCTAATTCACCCCTCCACTTT,CASFEQWTANSPLHF
TRBJ2-3,TRBV7-3,once,-,TGTGCCAGCAGCTTATGGGCTAGCACAGATACGCAGTATTTT,CASSLWASTDTQYF
TRBJ1-6,TRBV13,-,TRBD1,TGTGCCAGCAGCTTACGGGCAGGGGGCTACTCACCCCTCCACTTT,CASSLRAGGYSPLHF
TRBJ1-1,TRBV19,-,-,TGTGCCAGTAGTATAGGAGGGAACACTGAAGCTTTCTTT,CASSIGGNTEAFF
TRBJ2-2,TRBV7-8,-,TRBD2,TGTGCCAGCAGCTGGGGGCGCGGGGGGCGTCGCACCGGGGAGCTGTTTTTT,CASSWGRGGRRTGELFF
TRBJ1-3,TRBV12-5,-,-,TGTGCTAGTGGGGAGATAGGAAACACCATATATTTT,CASGEIGNTIYF
TRBJ1-1,TRBV11-2,-,TRBD1,TGTGCCAGCAGCCAACGGACAGGAAAGGCTTTCTTT,CASSQRTGKAFF
TRBJ2-7,TRBV10-3,-,TRBD1,TGTGCCATCACTGCCAGGGGGTATAGTGAGCAGTACTTC,CAITARGYSEQYF
TRBJ1-2,TRBV6-1,-,-,TGTGCCAGCACCCTGGACGGATTATATGGCTACACCTTC,CASTLDGLYGYTF
TRBJ2-3,TRBV6-6,-,-,TGTGCCAGCAGTTACGTGTTTGAGGATACGCAGTATTTT,CASSYVFEDTQYF
TRBJ1-2,TRBV6-1,-,-,TGTGCCAGCAGCCTTCACAGGGCGGATTATGGCTACACCTTC,CASSLHRADYGYTF
TRBJ2-1,TRBV5-1,-,TRBD2,TGCGCCAGCAGCTTTTCATCCCTAGCGGGATACAATGAGCAGTTCTTC,CASSFSSLAGYNEQFF
TRBJ2-7,TRBV19,-,-,TGTGCCAGTAGTATAGCCCCGGGTGGGGCCTACGAGCAGTACTTC,CASSIAPGGAYEQYF
TRBJ2-1,TRBV5-1,once,TRBD1,TGCGCCAGCAGCTTGGGAGGGACAGACCCCCATGAGCAGTTCTTC,CASSLGGTDPHEQFF
TRBJ2-3,TRBV4-3,-,-,TGCGCCAGCAGCCAAGATCACGACACAGATACGCAGTATTTT,CASSQDHDTDTQYF